These 2 T cell receptor beta chains originate from one sample sequenced in a study of Ad26.COV2.S vaccination and SARS-CoV-2 variants. Specified treatment: about 20 received Ad26.COV2.S at low or high dose, single or two shots; roughly five received placebo; per-sample allocation not given. The samples were gathered on day 63 after the first injection of vaccine or placebo. Clones were sequenced by immunoSEQ multiplex PCR, and TCRdb holds only the in-frame ones, with some missing. The sample shows about 400,000 clones, approximately 90% of them seen only once. Sequencing was performed on peripheral blood, taken in a trial of Ad26.COV2.S vaccine versus placebo. These receptors were obtained from a person between 18 and 65 years old who received the Ad26.COV2.S COVID-19 vaccine or a placebo.

V and J are TRBV28 and TRBJ1-1, with D possibly being TRBD1 (5 bases). The V gene's germline CDR1 is MDHEN and CDR2 SYDVKM. Trimming left V 6 bases short and J 1 base short, with 12 bases between. The CDR3 covers 14 residues. The CDR3 loop is CASSLGTPNTEAFF. In DNA, the CDR3 is TGTGCCAGCAGCCTGGGGACCCCGAACACTGAAGCTTTCTTT.

V and J are TRBV28 and TRBJ2-3; D is possibly TRBD2 (7 bases). The CDR3 contains 15 residues. V shed 4 bases and J shed 1 base, with 12 bases lying between them. Germline V CDR1 and CDR2: MDHEN, SYDVKM. For the CDR3, the DNA is TGTGCCAGCAGTTCCGGGGGGCGCGGCACAGATACGCAGTATTTT. Protein sequence: CASSSGGRGTDTQYF.